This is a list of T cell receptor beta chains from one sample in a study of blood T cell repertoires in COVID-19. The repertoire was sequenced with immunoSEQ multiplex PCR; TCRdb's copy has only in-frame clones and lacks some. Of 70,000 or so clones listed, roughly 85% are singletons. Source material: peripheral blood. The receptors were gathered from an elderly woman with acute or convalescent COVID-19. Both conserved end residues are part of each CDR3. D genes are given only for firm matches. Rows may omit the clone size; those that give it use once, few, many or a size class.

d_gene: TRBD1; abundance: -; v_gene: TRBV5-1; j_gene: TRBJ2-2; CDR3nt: TGCGCCAGCAGCCGGGACAGGGGCGCGTCCGGGGAGCTGTTTTTT; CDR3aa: CASSRDRGASGELFF
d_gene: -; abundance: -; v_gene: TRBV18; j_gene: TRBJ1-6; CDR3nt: TGTGCCAGCTCACCGGCCCCTAATTCACCCCTCCACTTT; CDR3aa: CASSPAPNSPLHF
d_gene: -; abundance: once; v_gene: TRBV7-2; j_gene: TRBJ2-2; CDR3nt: TGTGCCAGCAGCTTATTCCCCGTTAGTGGGAGCCCCGGGGAGCTGTTTTTT; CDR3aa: CASSLFPVSGSPGELFF
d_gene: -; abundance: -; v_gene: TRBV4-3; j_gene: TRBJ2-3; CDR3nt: TGCGCCAGCAGCCAAGGGTTCCGGGATGGGGCAGATACGCAGTATTTT; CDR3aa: CASSQGFRDGADTQYF
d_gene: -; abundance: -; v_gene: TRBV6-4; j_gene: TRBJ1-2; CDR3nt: TGTGCCAGCAGTGACGGGGGGATCTATGGCTACACCTTC; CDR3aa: CASSDGGIYGYTF
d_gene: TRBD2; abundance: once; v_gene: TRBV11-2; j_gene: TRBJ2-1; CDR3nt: TGTGCCAGCAGCTTATACGGGGGGGCCGCCAATGAGCAGTTCTTC; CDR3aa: CASSLYGGAANEQFF
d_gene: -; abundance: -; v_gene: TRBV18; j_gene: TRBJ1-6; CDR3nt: TGTGCCAGCTCCACTGGTAATTCACCCCTCCACTTT; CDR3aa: CASSTGNSPLHF
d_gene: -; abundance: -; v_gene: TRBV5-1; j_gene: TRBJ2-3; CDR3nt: TGCGCCAGCAGCTTGGGTCAGAGCACAGATACGCAGTATTTT; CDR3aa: CASSLGQSTDTQYF
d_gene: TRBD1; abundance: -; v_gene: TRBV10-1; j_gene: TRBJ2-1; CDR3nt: TGCGCCAGCAGTGAGACAGCTGGGGACAGAGGTCCCGTCAATGAGCAGTTCTTC; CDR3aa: CASSETAGDRGPVNEQFF
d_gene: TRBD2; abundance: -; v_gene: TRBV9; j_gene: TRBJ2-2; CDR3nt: TGTGCCAGCAGCGTAGGCCAGCGGGGGTGGAGCGGGGAGCTGTTTTTT; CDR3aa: CASSVGQRGWSGELFF
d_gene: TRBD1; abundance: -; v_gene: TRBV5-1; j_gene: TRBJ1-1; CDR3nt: TGCGCCAGCAGCTTGACAGGGGGGTTGACTGAAGCTTTCTTT; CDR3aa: CASSLTGGLTEAFF
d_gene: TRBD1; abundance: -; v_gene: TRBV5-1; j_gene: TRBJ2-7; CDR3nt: TGCGCCAGCAGCTTGGACAGGGGGTACGAGCAGTACTTC; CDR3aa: CASSLDRGYEQYF
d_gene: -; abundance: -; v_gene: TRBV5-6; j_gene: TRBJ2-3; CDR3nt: TGTGCCAGCAGCGAACAACTAGCACGGAGCCCAGATACGCAGTATTTT; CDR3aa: CASSEQLARSPDTQYF
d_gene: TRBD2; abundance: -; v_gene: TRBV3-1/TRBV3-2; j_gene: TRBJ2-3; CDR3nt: TGTGCCAGCAGCCAAGTTAGCGGGAGGGCGGAAGATACGCAGTATTTT; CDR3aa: CASSQVSGRAEDTQYF
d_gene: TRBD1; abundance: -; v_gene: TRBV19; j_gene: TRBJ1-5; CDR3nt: TGTGCCAGTAGTACCCTTGGACAGGGGAATCAGCCCCAGCATTTT; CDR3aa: CASSTLGQGNQPQHF
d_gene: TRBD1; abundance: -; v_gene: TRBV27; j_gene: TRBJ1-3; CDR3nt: TGTGCCAGCAAAATGAGGGGGCCGGGAAACACCATATATTTT; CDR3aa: CASKMRGPGNTIYF
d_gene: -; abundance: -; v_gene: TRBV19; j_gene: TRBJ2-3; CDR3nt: TGTGCCAGTATGGGGAGCGATGGAAGGGATACGCAGTATTTT; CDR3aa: CASMGSDGRDTQYF
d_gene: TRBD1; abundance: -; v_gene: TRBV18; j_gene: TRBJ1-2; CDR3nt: TGTGCCAGCTCACAGGGACAGGGGGCATACTACGGCTACACCTTC; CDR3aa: CASSQGQGAYYGYTF
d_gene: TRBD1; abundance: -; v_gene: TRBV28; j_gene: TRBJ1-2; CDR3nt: TGTGCCAGCAGATTTACGTCAGGGGGCTATGGCTACACCTTC; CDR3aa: CASRFTSGGYGYTF